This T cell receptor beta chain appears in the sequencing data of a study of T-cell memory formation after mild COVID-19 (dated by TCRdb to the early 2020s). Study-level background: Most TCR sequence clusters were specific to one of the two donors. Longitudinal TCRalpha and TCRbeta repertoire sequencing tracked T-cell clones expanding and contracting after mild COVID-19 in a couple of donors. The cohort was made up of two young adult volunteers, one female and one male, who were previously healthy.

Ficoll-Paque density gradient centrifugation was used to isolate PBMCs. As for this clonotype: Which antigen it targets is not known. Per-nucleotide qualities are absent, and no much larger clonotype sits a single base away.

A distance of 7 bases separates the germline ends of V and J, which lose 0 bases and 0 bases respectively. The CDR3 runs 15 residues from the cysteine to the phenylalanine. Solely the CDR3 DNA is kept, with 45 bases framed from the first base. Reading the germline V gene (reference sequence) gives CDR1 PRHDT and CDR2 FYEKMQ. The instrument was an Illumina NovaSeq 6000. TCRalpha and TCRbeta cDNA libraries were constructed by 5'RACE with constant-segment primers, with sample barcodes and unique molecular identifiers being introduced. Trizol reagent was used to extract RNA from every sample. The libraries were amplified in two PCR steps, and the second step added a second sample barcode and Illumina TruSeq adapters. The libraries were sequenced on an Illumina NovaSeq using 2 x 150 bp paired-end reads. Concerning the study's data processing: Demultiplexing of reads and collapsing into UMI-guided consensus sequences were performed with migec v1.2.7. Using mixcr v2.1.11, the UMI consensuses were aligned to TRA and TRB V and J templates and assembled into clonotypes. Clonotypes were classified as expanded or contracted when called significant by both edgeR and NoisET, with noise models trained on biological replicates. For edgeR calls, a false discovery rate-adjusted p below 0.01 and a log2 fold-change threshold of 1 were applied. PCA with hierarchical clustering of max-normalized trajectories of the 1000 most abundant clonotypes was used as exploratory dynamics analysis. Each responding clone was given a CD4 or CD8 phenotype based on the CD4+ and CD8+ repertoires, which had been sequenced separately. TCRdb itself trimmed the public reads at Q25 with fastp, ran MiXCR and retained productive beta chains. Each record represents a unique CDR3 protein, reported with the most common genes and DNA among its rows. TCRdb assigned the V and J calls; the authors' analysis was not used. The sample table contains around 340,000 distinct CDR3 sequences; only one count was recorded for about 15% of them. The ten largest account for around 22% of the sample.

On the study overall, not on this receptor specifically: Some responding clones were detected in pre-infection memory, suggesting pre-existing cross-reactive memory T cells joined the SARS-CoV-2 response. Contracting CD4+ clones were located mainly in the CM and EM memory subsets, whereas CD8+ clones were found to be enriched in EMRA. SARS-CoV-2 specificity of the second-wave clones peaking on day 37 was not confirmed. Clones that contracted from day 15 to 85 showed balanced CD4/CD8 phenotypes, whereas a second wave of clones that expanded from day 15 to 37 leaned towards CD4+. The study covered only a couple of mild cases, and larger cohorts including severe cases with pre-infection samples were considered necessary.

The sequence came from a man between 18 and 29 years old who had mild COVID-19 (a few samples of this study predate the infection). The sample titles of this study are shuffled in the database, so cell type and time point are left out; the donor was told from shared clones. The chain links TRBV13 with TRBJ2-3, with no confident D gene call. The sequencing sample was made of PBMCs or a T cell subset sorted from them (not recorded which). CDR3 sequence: CASSLGDGSTDTQYF. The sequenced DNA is TGTGCCAGCAGCTTAGGGGACGGGAGCACAGATACGCAGTATTTT.